Sequencing of this TCR beta chain was carried out in a study of a mutant IDH1 vaccine in newly diagnosed glioma. The overall study: Former treatment meant radiotherapy, temozolomide, or both; the majority had gotten both.

There are 13 residues in the CDR3. Deletions cut 4 bases from V and 1 base from J, with 8 bases between. Germline-derived CDR1 and CDR2 are SGHRS and YFSETQ. Noted time point: week 35, safety follow-up. Doses of 300 ug of mutant IDH1 20-mer peptide were given with topical imiquimod. Data came from immunoSEQ multiplex PCR; TCRdb stores just in-frame clones and leaves some out. The table has approximately 28,000 clones, approximately 82% seen once. A word on this clone: Antigen specificity is unknown. Other DNA variants within this sample encode the same CDR3.

Sequences were derived from PBMCs, sampled from a glioma patient whose treatment included an IDH1 peptide vaccine. This clonotype was obtained from a man aged 25-45 years with glioma. This chain joins TRBV5-1 and TRBJ1-1, with D possibly TRBD1 on 5 matching bases. CDR3 protein: CASSPGGNTEAFF. The CDR3 DNA is TGCGCCAGCAGCCCGGGGGGGAACACTGAAGCTTTCTTT. Looking up the rest from reference TRBV5-1 and TRBJ1-1 gives the full variable domain: KAGVTQTPRYLIKTRGQQVTLSCSPISGHRSVSWYQQTPGQGLQFLFEYFSETQRNKGNFPGRFSGRQFSNSRSEMNVSTLELGDSALYLCASSPGGNTEAFFGQGTRLTVV.